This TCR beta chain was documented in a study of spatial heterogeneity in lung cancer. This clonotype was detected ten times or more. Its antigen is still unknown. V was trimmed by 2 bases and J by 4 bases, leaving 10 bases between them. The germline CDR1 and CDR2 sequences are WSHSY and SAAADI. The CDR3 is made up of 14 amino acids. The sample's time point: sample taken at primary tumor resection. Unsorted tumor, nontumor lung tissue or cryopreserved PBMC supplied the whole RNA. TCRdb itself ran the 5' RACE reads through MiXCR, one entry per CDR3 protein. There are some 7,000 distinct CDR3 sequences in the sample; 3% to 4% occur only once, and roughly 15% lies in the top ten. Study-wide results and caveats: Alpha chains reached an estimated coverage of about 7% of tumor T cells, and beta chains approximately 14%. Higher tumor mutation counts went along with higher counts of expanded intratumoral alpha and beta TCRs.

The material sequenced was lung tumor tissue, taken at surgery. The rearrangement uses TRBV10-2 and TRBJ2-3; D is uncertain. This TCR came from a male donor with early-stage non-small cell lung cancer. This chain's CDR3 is CASSEGLLPDTQYF. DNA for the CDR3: TGCGCCAGCAGTGAGGGGTTGCTTCCAGATACGCAGTATTTT.